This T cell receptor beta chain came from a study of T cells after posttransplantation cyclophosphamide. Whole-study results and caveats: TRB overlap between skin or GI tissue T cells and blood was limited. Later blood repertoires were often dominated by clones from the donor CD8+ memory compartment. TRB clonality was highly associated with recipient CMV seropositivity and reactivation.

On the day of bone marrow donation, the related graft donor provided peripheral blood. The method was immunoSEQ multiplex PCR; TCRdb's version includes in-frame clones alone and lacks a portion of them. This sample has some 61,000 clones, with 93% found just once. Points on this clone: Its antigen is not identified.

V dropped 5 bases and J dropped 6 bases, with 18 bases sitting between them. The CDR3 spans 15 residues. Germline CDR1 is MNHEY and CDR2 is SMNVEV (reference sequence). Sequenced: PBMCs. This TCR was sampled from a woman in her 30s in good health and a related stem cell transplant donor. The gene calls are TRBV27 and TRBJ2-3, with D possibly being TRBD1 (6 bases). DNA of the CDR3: TGTGCCAGCAGTAGAAGACAGGCGTTATGGGATACGCAGTATTTT. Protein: CASSRRQALWDTQYF.